This TCR beta chain was sequenced for a study of PD-L1 blockade in urothelial cancer. Study details: Each participant's history included 0 to 3 prior chemotherapy regimens.

General study points: Better survival was forecast by a pretreatment blood TCR clonality below the median.

This clone was detected only a few times. Its antigen is unknown. The protocol was immunoSEQ multiplex PCR, while the TCRdb copy is restricted to in-frame clones and leaves out a portion. This sample has some 80,000 clones; roughly nine tenths occur once, and the top ten carry 4.5% to 7%. The source material was PBMCs, sampled around atezolizumab (anti-PD-L1) treatment. The sequence was obtained from a woman in her 70s with urothelial cancer.

DNA of the CDR3: TGCGCCAGCACCCAGACAGGGTTGGCGACCCAGTACTTC. Translated, it gives CASTQTGLATQYF. The rearrangement links TRBV5-1 to TRBJ2-5; 7 bases are shared with TRBD1. Germline-derived CDR1 and CDR2 are SGHRS and YFSETQ. The CDR3 length is 13 residues. With V trimmed by 6 bases and J by 7 bases, 9 bases remained unmatched.